The clone carrying this TCR beta chain has ten or more counts. Its matching antigen is unknown. These data are taken from a study of T cells in Graves' hyperthyroidism and ophthalmopathy. Notes on the study in general: Blood also showed most of the thyroid clonotypes that were expanded above 0.001. Progression to ophthalmopathy was predicted a median of about 6.6 months early.

Amplified regions were TCR beta CDR3 sequences from RNA transcripts. HTBI primers were employed in a first-round RT-PCR of the TCR CDR3. A single record per CDR3 protein comes from TCRdb applying MiXCR to the multiplex PCR reads. The table includes about 640,000 distinct CDR3 sequences, around 21% detected once. The study excluded patients with uncontrolled infection, other autoimmune disease, pregnancy or lactation. Every diagnosis used clinical symptoms, serum thyroxine and TRAb, thyroid ultrasound and orbital computed tomography. This CDR3 comprises 15 residues. Trimming cost V 6 bases and J 6 bases; bases outside gene matches: 5. Germline V lookup: CDR1 MDHEN, CDR2 SYDVKM.

The clonotype comes from a man aged 25 to 45 with Graves' ophthalmopathy. J is TRBJ2-3 and V is TRBV28; TRBD2 matches at 14 bases. The specimen sequenced was blood. CDR3 in DNA: TGTGCCAGCAGCTCTGGGACTAGCGGGAGTGATACGCAGTATTTT. Translating gives CASSSGTSGSDTQYF.